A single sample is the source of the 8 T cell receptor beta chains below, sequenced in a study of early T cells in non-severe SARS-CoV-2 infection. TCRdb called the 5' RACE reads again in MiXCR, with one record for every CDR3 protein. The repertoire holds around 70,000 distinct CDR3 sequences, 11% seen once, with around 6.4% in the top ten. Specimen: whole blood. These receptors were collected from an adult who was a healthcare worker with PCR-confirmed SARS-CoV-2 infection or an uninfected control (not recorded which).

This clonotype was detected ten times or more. This chain's CDR3 is CAWRRGNQPQHF. DNA for the CDR3: TGTGCCTGGAGGCGGGGAAATCAGCCCCAGCATTTT. The chain couples TRBV30 to TRBJ1-5; D call uncertain. V gave up 3 bases and J gave up 4 bases, with 7 bases separating them. Germline V CDR1 and CDR2: GTSNPN, SVGIG (reference sequence). The CDR3 extends over 12 amino acids.

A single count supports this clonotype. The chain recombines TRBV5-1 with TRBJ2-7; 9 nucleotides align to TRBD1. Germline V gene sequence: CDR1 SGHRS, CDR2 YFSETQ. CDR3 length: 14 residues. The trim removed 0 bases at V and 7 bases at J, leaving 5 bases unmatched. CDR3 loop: CASSLDLTGGEQYF. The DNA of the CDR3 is TGCGCCAGCAGCTTGGATCTGACAGGGGGTGAGCAGTACTTC. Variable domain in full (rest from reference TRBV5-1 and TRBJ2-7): KAGVTQTPRYLIKTRGQQVTLSCSPISGHRSVSWYQQTPGQGLQFLFEYFSETQRNKGNFPGRFSGRQFSNSRSEMNVSTLELGDSALYLCASSLDLTGGEQYFGPGTRLTVT.

CDR3 DNA sequence: TGTGCCAGCTCACCACGGGGGGCCTCTGGAAACACCATATATTTT. Translation: CASSPRGASGNTIYF. V gene TRBV18 combines with J gene TRBJ1-3; TRBD1 might be the D (6 bases). Trimming pared 1 base from V and 0 bases from J, leaving 7 bases between. Germline assignment: CDR1 KGHSH and CDR2 LQKENI. This CDR3 spans 15 amino acids.

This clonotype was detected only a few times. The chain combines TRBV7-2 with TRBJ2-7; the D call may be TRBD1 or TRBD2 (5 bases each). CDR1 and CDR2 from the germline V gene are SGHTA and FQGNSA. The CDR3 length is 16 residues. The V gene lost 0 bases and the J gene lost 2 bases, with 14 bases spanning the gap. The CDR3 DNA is TGTGCCAGCAGCTTAGCCCGGGACCAGGCCCCCTACGAGCAGTACTTC. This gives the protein CASSLARDQAPYEQYF.

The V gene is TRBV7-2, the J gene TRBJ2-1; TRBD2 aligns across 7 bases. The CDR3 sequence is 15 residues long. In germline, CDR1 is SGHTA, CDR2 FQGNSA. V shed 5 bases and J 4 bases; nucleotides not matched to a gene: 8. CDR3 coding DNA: TGTGCCAGCAGCGTCGTAGCGGGTCTTTACAATGAGCAGTTCTTC. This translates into CASSVVAGLYNEQFF. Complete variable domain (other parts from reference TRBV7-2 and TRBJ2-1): GAGVSQSPSNKVTEKGKDVELRCDPISGHTALYWYRQSLGQGLEFLIYFQGNSAPDKSGLPSDRFSAERTGGSVSTLTIQRTQQEDSAVYLCASSVVAGLYNEQFFGPGTRLTVL.

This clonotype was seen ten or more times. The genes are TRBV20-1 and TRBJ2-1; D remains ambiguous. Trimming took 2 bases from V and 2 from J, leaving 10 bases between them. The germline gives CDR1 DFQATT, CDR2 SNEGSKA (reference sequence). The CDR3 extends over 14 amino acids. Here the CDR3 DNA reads TGCAGTGCTAGAAGGCTAGGCCCCTACAATGAGCAGTTCTTC. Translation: CSARRLGPYNEQFF.

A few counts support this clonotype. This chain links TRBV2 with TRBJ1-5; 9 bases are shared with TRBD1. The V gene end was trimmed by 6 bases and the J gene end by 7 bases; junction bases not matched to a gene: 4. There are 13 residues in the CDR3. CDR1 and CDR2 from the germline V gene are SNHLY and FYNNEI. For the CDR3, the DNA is TGTGCCAGCAGGCAACAGGGGGCACAGCCCCAGCATTTT. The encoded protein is CASRQQGAQPQHF.

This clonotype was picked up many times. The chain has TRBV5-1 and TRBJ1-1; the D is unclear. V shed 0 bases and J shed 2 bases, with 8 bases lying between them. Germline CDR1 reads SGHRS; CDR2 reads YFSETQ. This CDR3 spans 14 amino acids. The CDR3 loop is CASSLDGGNTEAFF. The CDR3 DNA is TGCGCCAGCAGCTTGGACGGAGGCAACACTGAAGCTTTCTTT.